The sequence of this TCR beta chain was determined in a study of cytomegalovirus exposure and HLA in healthy donors. The primer mix had 60 Vbeta and 13 Jbeta primers. As originally analysed: Some 80 million unique TCR beta chains, roughly 11 million shared, were counted in a later analysis. Method: immunoSEQ multiplex PCR; TCRdb's copy keeps in-frame clones and lacks some. D and trimming were read from the DNA, whereas the V and J calls and clone size are those reported in that table. The sample comprises more than 150,000 clones, 75% to 90% of which are singletons, and about 5.7% rests with the top ten. Sequenced sample: PBMCs. This clonotype was sampled from a man in his forties in good health and CMV-seropositive.

CDR3 region: CSVEVLAGAKQGTQYF. CDR3 nucleotide sequence: TGCAGCGTTGAAGTCCTAGCGGGGGCTAAGCAGGGTACGCAGTATTTT. The rearrangement links TRBV29-1 to TRBJ2-3, with 10 bases matching TRBD2. Trimming removed 1 base from V and 8 bases from J; junction bases left unmatched: 12. The CDR3 sequence is 16 residues long. Germline assignment: CDR1 SQVTM and CDR2 ANQGSEA.